The sequence of this T cell receptor beta chain was determined in a study of cytomegalovirus exposure and HLA in healthy donors. PCR used 60 Vbeta primers and 13 Jbeta primers. Under the authors' procedure: Per a later analysis, the number of unique TCR beta chains was 75 million to 90 million, of which 9 million to 12 million were shared. TCRdb's table, derived via immunoSEQ multiplex PCR, lists solely in-frame clones and lacks some. D and trimming were read from the DNA, whereas the V and J calls and clone size are those reported in that table. The table records roughly 180,000 clones, about 78% of them present only once. In regard to this clone: The antigen remains unidentified.

V lost 2 bases to trimming and J lost 4 bases, with 10 bases between them. This CDR3 is built from 14 residues. CDR1 and CDR2 (germline): SGHRS, YFSETQ. Study-level results: The authors enumerated 150 to 200 TCR beta chains as linked to cytomegalovirus.

V gene TRBV5-1 combines with J gene TRBJ1-3; possibly TRBD1 for D (5 bases). The specimen was PBMCs. The receptor comes from a woman in her 50s in good health and CMV-seropositive. CDR3 loop: CASSFGAGGNTIYF. The CDR3 bases are TGCGCCAGCAGCTTTGGGGCAGGAGGAAACACCATATATTTT.